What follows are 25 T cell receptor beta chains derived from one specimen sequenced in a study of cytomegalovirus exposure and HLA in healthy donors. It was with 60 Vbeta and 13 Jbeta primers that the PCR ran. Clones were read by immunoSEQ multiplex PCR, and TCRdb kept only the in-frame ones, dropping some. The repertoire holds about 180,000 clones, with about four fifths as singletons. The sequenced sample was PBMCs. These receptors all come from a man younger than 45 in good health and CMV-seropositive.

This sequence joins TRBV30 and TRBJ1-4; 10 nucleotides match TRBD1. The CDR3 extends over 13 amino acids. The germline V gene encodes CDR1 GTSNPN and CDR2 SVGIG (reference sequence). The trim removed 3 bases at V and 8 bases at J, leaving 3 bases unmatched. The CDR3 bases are TGTGCCTGGAGGGACAGGGGGGAAGAAAAACTGTTTTTT. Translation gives CAWRDRGEEKLFF.

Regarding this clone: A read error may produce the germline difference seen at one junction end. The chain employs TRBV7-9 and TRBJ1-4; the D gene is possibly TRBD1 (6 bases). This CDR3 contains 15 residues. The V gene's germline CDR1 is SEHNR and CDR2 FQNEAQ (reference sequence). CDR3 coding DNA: TGTTCCAGCAGCTTCTACAGGGCCACTAATGAAAAACTGTTTTTT. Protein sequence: CSSSFYRATNEKLFF. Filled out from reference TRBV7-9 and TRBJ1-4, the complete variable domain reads DTGVSQNPRHKITKRGQNVTFRCDPISEHNRLYWYRQTLGQGPEFLTYFQNEAQLEKSRLLSDRFSAERPKGSFSTLEIQRTEQGDSAMYLCSSSFYRATNEKLFFGSGTQLSVL.

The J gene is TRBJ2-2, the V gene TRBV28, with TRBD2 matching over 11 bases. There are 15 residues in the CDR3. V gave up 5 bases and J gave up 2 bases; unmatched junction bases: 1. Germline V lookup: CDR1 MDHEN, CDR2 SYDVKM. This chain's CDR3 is CASSGTSGNTGELFF. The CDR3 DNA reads TGTGCCAGCAGTGGGACTAGCGGCAACACCGGGGAGCTGTTTTTT.

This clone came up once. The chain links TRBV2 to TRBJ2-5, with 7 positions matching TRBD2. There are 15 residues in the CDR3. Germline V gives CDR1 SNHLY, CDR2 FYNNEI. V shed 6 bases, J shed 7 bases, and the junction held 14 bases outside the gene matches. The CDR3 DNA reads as TGTGCCAGCAGCGTCCCGGGACTACAAATGACGACCCAGTACTTC. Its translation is CASSVPGLQMTTQYF. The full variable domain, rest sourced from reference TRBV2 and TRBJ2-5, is EPEVTQTPSHQVTQMGQEVILRCVPISNHLYFYWYRQILGQKVEFLVSFYNNEISEKSEIFDDQFSVERPDGSNFTLKIRSTKLEDSAMYFCASSVPGLQMTTQYFGPGTRLLVL.

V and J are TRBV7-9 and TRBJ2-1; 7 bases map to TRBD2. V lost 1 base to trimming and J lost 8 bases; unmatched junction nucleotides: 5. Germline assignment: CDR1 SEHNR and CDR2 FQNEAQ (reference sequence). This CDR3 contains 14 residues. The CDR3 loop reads CASSLDGLDHEQFF. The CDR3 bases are TGTGCCAGCAGCTTAGATGGACTAGACCATGAGCAGTTCTTC.

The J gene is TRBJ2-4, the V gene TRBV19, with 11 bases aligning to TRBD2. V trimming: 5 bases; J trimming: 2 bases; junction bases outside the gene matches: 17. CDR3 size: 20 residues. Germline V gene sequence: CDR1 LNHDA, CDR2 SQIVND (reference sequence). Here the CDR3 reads CASSLRTSGGSIYTKNIQYF. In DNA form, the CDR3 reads TGTGCCAGTAGTCTACGAACTAGCGGGGGCTCGATTTACACCAAAAACATTCAGTACTTC.

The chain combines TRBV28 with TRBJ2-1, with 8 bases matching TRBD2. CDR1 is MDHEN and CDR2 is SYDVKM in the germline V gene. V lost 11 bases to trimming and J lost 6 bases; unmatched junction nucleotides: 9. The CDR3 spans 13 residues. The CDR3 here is CALGGRMGNEQFF. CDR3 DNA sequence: TGTGCCTTAGGCGGGAGGATGGGCAATGAGCAGTTCTTC.

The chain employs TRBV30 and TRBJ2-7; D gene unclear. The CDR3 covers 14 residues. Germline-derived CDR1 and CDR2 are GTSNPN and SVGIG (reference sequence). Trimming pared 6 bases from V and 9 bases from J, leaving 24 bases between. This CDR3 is CACHPNRRKNGQYF. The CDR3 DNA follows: TGTGCCTGTCATCCCAACAGACGAAAAAACGGGCAGTACTTC.

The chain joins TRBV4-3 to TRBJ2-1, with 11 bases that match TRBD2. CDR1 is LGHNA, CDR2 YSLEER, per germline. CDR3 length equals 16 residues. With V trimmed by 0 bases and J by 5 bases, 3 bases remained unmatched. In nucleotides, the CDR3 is TGCGCCAGCAGCCAAGAAGCTAGCGGGGGGCACAATGAGCAGTTCTTC. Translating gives CASSQEASGGHNEQFF.

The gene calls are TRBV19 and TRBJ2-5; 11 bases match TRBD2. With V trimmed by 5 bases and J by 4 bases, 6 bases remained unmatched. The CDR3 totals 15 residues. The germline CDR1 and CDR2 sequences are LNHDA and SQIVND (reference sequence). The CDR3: CASSLAGGRGETQYF. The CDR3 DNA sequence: TGTGCCAGTAGTCTAGCGGGGGGACGGGGAGAGACCCAGTACTTC.

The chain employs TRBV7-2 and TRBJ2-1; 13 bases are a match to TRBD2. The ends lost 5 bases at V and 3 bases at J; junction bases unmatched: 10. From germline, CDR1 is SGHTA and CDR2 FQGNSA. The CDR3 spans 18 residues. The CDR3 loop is CASSPKTSGRSGYNEQFF. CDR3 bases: TGTGCCAGCAGCCCGAAGACTAGCGGGAGGTCGGGCTACAATGAGCAGTTCTTC.

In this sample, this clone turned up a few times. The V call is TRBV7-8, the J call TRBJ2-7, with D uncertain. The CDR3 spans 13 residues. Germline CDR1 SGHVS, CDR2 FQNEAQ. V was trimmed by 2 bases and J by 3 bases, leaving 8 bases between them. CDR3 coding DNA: TGTGCCAGCAGCTTATGGCCGGGCTACGAGCAGTACTTC. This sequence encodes CASSLWPGYEQYF.

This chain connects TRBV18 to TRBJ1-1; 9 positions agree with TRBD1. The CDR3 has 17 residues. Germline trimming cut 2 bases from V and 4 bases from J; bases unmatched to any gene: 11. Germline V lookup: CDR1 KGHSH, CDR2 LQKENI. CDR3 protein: CASSPSMYRGQGTEAFF. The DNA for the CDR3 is TGTGCCAGCTCACCATCAATGTACAGGGGGCAGGGCACTGAAGCTTTCTTT.

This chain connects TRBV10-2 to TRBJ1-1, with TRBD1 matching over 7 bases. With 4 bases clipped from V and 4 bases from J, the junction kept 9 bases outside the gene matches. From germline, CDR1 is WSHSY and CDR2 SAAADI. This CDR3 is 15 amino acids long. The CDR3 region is CASSVQGILFTEAFF. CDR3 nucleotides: TGCGCCAGCAGTGTACAGGGGATTCTTTTCACTGAAGCTTTCTTT.

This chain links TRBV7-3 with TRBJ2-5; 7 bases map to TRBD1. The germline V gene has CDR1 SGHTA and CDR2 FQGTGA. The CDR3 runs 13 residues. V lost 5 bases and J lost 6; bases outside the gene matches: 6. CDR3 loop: CASSNDREQTQYF. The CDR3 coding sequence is TGTGCCAGCAGCAACGACAGGGAACAGACCCAGTACTTC.

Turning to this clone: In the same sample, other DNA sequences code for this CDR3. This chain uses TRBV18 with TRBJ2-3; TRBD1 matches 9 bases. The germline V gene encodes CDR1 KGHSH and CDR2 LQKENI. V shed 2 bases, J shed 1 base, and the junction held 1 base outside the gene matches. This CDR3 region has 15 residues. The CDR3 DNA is TGTGCCAGCTCACCAAGGACAGGGGGCACAGATACGCAGTATTTT. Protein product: CASSPRTGGTDTQYF.

The CDR3 here is CASSVGAGGFSGNTIYF. CDR3 DNA sequence: TGTGCCAGCAGCGTCGGGGCAGGGGGATTCTCTGGAAACACCATATATTTT. V is TRBV9 and J is TRBJ1-3, with 7 bases that match TRBD1. Germline trimming cut 2 bases from V and 0 bases from J; bases unmatched to any gene: 8. The CDR3 has 17 amino acids. From germline, CDR1 is SGDLS and CDR2 YYNGEE.

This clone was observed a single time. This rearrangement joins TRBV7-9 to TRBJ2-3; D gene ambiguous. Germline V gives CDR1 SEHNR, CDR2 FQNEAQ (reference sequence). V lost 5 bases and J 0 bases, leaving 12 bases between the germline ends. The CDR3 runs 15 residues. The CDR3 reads CASSQYLTSTDTQYF. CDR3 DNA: TGTGCCAGCAGCCAGTACTTGACTAGCACAGATACGCAGTATTTT.

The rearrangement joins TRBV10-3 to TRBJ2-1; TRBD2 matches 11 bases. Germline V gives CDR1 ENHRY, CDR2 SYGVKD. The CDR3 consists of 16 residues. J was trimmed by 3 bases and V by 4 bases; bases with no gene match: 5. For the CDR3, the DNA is TGTGCCATCAGTGTCTCGACTAGCGGGGACTACAATGAGCAGTTCTTC. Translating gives CAISVSTSGDYNEQFF.

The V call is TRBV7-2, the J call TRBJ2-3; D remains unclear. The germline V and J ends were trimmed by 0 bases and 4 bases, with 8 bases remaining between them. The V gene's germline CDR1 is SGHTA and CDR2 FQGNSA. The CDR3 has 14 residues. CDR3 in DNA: TGTGCCAGCAGCTTAGCCCGCGGTGCAGATACGCAGTATTTT. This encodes CASSLARGADTQYF. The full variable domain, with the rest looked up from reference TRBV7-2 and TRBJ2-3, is GAGVSQSPSNKVTEKGKDVELRCDPISGHTALYWYRQSLGQGLEFLIYFQGNSAPDKSGLPSDRFSAERTGGSVSTLTIQRTQQEDSAVYLCASSLARGADTQYFGPGTRLTVL.

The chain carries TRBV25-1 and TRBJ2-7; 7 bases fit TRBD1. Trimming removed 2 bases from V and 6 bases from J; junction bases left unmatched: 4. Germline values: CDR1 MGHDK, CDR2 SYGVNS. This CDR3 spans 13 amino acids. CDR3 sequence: CASSERQGSEQYF. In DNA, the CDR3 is TGTGCCAGCAGTGAAAGACAGGGAAGCGAGCAGTACTTC.

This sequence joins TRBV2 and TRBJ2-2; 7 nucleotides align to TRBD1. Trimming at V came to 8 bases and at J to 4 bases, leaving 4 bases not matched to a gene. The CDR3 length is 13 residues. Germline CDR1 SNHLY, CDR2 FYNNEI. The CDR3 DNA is TGTGCCAGCCAGACAGGGTTCACCGGGGAGCTGTTTTTT. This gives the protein CASQTGFTGELFF.

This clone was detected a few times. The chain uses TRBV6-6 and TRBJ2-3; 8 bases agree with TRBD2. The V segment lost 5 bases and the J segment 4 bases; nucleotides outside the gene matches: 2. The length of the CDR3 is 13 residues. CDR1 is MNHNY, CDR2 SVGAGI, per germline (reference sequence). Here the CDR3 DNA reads TGTGCCAGCAGTACGGGGGGGTCAGATACGCAGTATTTT. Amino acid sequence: CASSTGGSDTQYF.

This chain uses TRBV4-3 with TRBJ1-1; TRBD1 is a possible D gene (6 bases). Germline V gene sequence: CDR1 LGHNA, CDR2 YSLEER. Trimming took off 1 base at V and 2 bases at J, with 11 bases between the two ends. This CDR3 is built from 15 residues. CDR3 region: CASSQASTGNTEAFF. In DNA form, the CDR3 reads TGCGCCAGCAGCCAAGCGTCGACAGGAAACACTGAAGCTTTCTTT.

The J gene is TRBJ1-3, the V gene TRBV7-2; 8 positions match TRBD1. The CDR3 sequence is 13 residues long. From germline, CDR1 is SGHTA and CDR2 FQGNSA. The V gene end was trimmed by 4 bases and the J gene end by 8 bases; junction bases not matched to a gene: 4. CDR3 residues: CASSYDRGDTIYF. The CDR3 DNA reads TGTGCCAGCAGCTACGACAGGGGTGACACCATATATTTT.